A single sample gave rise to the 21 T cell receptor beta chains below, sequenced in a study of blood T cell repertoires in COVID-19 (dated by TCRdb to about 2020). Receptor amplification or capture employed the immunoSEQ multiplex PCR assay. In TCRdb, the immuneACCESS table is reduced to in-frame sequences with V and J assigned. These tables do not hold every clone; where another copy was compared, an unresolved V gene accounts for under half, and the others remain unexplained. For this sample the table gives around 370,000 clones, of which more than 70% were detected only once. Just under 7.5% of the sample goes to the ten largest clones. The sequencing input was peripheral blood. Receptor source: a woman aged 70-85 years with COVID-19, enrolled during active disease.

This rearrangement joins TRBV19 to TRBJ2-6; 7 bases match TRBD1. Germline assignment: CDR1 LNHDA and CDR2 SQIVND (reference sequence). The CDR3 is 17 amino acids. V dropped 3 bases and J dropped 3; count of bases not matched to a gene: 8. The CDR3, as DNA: TGTGCCAGTAGTATTGCCTGGGACAGTGGTGGGGCCAACGTCCTGACTTTC. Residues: CASSIAWDSGGANVLTF. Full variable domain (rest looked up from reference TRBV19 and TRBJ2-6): DGGITQSPKYLFRKEGQNVTLSCEQNLNHDAMYWYRQDPGQGLRLIYYSQIVNDFQKGDIAEGYSVSREKKESFPLTVTSAQKNPTAFYLCASSIAWDSGGANVLTFGAGSRLTVL.

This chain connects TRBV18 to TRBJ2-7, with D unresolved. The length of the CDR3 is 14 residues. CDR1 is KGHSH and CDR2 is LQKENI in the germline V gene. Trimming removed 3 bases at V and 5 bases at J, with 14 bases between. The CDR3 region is CASSPSSMGNEQYF. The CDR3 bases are TGTGCCAGCTCACCCTCCTCCATGGGCAACGAGCAGTACTTC.

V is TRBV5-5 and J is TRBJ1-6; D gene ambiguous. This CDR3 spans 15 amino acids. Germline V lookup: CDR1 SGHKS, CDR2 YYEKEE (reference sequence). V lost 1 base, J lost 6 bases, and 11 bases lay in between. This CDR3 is CASSLSGTFNSPLHF. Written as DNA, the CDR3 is TGTGCCAGCAGCTTGAGCGGAACGTTTAATTCACCCCTCCACTTT.

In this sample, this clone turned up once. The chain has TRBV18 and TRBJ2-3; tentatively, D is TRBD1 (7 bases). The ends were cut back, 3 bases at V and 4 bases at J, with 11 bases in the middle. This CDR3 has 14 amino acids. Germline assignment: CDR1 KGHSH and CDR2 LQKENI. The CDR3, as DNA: TGTGCCAGCTCACCCAGGGGGGCCTCAGATACGCAGTATTTT. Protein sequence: CASSPRGASDTQYF.

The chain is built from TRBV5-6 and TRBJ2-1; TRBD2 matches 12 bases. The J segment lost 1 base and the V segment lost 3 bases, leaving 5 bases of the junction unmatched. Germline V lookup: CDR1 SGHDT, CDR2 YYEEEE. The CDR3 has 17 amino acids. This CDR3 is CASSSPLAGGSYNEQFF. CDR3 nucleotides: TGTGCCAGCAGCTCCCCACTAGCGGGGGGATCCTACAATGAGCAGTTCTTC.

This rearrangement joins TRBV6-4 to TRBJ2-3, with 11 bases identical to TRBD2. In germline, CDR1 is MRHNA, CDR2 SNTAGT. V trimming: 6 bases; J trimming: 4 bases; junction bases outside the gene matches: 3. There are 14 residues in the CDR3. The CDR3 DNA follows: TGTGCCAGCAGCCTAGCGGGGGGTCCAGATACGCAGTATTTT. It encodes CASSLAGGPDTQYF.

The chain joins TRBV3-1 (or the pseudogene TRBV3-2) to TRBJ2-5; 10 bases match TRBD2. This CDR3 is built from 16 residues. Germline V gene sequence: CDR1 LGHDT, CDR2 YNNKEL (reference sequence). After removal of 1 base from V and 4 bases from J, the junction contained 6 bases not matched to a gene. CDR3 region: CASSQGERGGGETQYF. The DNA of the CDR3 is TGTGCCAGCAGCCAAGGCGAGCGGGGGGGCGGAGAGACCCAGTACTTC.

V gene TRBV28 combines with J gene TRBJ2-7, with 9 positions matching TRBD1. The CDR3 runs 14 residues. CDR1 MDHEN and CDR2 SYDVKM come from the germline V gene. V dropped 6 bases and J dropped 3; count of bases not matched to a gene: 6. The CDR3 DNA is TGTGCCAGCAGGGGAGGACAGGGGCTCTACGAGCAGTACTTC. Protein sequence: CASRGGQGLYEQYF. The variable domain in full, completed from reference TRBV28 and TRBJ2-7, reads DVKVTQSSRYLVKRTGEKVFLECVQDMDHENMFWYRQDPGLGLRLIYFSYDVKMKEKGDIPEGYSVSREKKERFSLILESASTNQTSMYLCASRGGQGLYEQYFGPGTRLTVT.

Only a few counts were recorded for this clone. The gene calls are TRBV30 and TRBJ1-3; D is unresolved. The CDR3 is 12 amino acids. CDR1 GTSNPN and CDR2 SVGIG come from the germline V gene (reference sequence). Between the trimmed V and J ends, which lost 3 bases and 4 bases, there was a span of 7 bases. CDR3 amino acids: CAWSQAGNTIYF. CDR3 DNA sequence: TGTGCCTGGAGCCAGGCCGGAAACACCATATATTTT. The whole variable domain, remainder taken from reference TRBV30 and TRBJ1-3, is SQTIHQWPATLVQPVGSPLSLECTVEGTSNPNLYWYRQAAGRGLQLLFYSVGIGQISSEVPQNLSASRPQDRQFILSSKKLLLSDSGFYLCAWSQAGNTIYFGEGSWLTVV.

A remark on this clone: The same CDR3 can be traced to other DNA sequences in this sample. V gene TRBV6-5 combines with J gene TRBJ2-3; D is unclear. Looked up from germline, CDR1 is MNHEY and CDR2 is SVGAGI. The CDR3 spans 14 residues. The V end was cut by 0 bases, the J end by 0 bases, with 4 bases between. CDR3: CASSYSRSTDTQYF. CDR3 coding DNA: TGTGCCAGCAGTTACTCGAGGAGCACAGATACGCAGTATTTT.

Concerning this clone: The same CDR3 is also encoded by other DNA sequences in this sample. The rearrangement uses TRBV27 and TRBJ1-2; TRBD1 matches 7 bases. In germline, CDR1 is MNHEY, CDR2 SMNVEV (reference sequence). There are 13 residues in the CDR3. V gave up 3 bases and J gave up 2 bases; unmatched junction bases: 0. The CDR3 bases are TGTGCCAGCAGTTTGACAGGGAACTATGGCTACACCTTC. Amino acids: CASSLTGNYGYTF.

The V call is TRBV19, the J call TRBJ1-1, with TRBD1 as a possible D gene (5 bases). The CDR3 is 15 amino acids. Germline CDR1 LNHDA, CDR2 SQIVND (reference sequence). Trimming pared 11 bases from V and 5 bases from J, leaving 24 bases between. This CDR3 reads CASNQGSRVRTEAFF. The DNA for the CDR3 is TGTGCCTCTAACCAGGGAAGTAGGGTCAGGACTGAAGCTTTCTTT.

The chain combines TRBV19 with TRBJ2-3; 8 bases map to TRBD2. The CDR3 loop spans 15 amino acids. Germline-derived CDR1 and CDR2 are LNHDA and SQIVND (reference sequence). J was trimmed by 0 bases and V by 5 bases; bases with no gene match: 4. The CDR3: CASSVTSASTDTQYF. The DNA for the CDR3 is TGTGCCAGTAGTGTGACTAGCGCTAGCACAGATACGCAGTATTTT.

DNA for the CDR3: TGTGCCACCCTACAGGGGGCGCTTAGCACAGATACGCAGTATTTT. Translating it yields CATLQGALSTDTQYF. The chain couples TRBV5-4 to TRBJ2-3; 9 bases map to TRBD1. In germline, CDR1 is SGHNT, CDR2 YYREEE (reference sequence). V lost 9 bases, J lost 0 bases, and 8 bases stayed unmatched. The CDR3 totals 15 residues.

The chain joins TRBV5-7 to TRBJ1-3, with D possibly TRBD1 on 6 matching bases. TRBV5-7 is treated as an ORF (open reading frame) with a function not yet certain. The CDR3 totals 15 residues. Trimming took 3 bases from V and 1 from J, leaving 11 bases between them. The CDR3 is CASSSQGRSGNTIYF. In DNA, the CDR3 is TGTGCCAGCAGCTCCCAGGGGAGATCTGGAAACACCATATATTTT.

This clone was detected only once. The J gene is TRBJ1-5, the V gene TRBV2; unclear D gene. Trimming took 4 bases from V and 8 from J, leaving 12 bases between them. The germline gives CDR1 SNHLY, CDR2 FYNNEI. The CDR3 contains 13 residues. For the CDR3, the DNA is TGTGCCAGCAGTGTCCGGGTTGTAGAGCCCCAGCATTTT. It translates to CASSVRVVEPQHF.

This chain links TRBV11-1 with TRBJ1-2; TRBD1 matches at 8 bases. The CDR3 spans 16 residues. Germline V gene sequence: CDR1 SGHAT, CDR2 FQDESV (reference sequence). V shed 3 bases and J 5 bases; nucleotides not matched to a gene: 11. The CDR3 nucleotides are TGTGCCAGCAGCTTGCTCGCGGACAGGGTTGGGTATGGCTACACCTTC. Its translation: CASSLLADRVGYGYTF.

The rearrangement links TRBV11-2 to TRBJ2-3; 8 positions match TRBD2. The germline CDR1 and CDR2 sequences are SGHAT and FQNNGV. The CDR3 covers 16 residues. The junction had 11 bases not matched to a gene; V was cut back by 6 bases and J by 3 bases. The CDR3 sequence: CASSSRAGGLTDTQYF. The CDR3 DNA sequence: TGTGCCAGCAGTTCCCGGGCGGGGGGTCTTACAGATACGCAGTATTTT.

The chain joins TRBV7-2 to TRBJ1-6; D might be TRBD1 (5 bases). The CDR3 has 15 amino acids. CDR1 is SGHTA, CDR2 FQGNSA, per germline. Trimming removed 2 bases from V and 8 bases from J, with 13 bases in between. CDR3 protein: CASSLTREGDSPLHF. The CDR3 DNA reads TGTGCCAGCAGCTTAACCAGGGAAGGAGATTCACCCCTCCACTTT.

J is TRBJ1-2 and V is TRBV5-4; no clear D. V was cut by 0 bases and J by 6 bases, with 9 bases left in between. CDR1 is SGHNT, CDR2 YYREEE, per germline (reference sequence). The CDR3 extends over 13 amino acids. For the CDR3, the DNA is TGTGCCAGCAGCTTGGTTGGGGAGAATGGCTACACCTTC. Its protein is CASSLVGENGYTF.

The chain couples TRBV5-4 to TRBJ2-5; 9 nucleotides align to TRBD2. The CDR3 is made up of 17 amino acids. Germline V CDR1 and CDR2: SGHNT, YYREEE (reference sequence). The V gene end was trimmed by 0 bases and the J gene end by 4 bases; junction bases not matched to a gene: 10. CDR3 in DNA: TGTGCCAGCAGCTTGGCAGGGCTAGCGGGGAGGTTAGAGACCCAGTACTTC. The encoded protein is CASSLAGLAGRLETQYF.